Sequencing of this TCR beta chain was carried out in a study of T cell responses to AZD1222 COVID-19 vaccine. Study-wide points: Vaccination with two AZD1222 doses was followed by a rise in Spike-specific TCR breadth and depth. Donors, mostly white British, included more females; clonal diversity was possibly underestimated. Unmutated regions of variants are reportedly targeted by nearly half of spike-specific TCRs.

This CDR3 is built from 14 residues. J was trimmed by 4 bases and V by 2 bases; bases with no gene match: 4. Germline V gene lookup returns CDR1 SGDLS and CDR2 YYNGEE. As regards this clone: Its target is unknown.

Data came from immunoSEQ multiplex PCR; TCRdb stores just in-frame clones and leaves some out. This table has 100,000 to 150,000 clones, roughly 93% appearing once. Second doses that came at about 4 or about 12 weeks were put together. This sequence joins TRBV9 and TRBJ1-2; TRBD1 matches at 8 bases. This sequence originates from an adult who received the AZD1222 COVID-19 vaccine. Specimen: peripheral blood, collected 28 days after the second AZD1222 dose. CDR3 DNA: TGTGCCAGCAGCGTGAGACAGGGGTCCTATGGCTACACCTTC. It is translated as CASSVRQGSYGYTF. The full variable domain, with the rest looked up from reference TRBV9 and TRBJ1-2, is DSGVTQTPKHLITATGQRVTLRCSPRSGDLSVYWYQQSLDQGLQFLIQYYNGEERAKGNILERFSAQQFPDLHSELNLSSLELGDSALYFCASSVRQGSYGYTFGSGTRLTVV.